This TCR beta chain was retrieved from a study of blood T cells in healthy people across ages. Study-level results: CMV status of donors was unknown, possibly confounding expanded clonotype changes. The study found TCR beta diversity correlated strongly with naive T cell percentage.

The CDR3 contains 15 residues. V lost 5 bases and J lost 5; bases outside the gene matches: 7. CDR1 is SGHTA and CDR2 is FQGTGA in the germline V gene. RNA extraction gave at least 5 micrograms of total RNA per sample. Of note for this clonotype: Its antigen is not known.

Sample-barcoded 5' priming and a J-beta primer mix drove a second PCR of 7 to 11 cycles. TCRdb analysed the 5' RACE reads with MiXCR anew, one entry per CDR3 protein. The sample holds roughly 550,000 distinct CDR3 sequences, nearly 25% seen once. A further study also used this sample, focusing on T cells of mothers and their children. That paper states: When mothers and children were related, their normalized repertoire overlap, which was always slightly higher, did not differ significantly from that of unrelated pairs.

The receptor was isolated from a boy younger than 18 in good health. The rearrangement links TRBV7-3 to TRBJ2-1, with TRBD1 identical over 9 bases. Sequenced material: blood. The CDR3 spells CASSRGQGPNNEQFF. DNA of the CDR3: TGTGCCAGCAGCCGGGGACAGGGTCCGAACAATGAGCAGTTCTTC.